Listed below are T cell receptor beta chains from one sample, sequenced in a study of response to subunit inactivated influenza vaccine. TCRdb itself ran the RT-PCR reads through MiXCR, one entry per CDR3 protein. The sample yields around 520,000 distinct CDR3 sequences, 12% seen once. The sequences come from PBMCs from blood, collected on the day of vaccination. The receptors come from a man aged 45-65 years who received an inactivated influenza vaccine. CDR3s include the opening cysteine and the closing phenylalanine or tryptophan. The D gene is left open where the match is weak. Clone size is stated in some rows and not others, as once, few, many or a class when expanded.

J,V,D,size,CDR3,DNA
TRBJ1-5,TRBV7-2,TRBD1,many,CASSQYRGNQPQHF,TGTGCCAGCAGCCAATACAGGGGAAATCAGCCCCAGCATTTT
TRBJ2-3,TRBV4-3,TRBD2,few,CASSQEAGVGADTQYF,TGCGCCAGCAGCCAAGAAGCGGGAGTGGGGGCAGATACGCAGTATTTT
TRBJ2-1,TRBV20-1,-,few,CSARDKRQPYNEQFF,TGCAGTGCTAGAGATAAAAGACAGCCCTACAATGAGCAGTTCTTC
TRBJ2-2,TRBV4-3,-,-,CASSQEPSNTGELFF,TGCGCCAGCAGCCAAGAGCCCTCGAACACCGGGGAGCTGTTTTTT
TRBJ2-7,TRBV20-1,-,-,CSAREEDSSYEQYF,TGCAGTGCTAGGGAAGAGGACAGCTCCTACGAGCAGTACTTC
TRBJ2-7,TRBV6-2/TRBV6-3,TRBD2,few,CASSSGRAVYEQYF,TGTGCCAGCAGCAGCGGGAGGGCCGTTTACGAGCAGTACTTC
TRBJ2-5,TRBV7-6,-,-,CASSPSGLETQYF,TGTGCCAGCAGCCCCTCGGGACTAGAGACCCAGTACTTC
TRBJ2-2,TRBV15,-,-,CATSISGTGELFF,TGTGCCACCAGTATAAGCGGCACCGGGGAGCTGTTTTTT
TRBJ2-5,TRBV10-3,TRBD1,few,CAIRGTAETQYF,TGTGCCATCAGGGGGACAGCAGAGACCCAGTACTTC
TRBJ1-5,TRBV25-1,TRBD1,few,CASSDGTGINNQPQHF,TGTGCCAGCAGTGACGGGACAGGGATAAACAATCAGCCCCAGCATTTT
TRBJ1-6,TRBV12-3/TRBV12-4,-,few,CASTESSYNSPLHF,TGTGCCAGCACCGAGAGCTCCTATAATTCACCCCTCCACTTT
TRBJ2-3,TRBV29-1,-,few,CSVEISNGDTQYF,TGCAGCGTTGAAATCTCAAATGGGGATACGCAGTATTTT
TRBJ2-1,TRBV5-1,TRBD2,many,CASSLTSGTYNEQFF,TGCGCCAGCAGCCTTACTAGCGGGACTTACAATGAGCAGTTCTTC
TRBJ2-3,TRBV20-1,TRBD2,many,CSARRLAGGPDTQYF,TGCAGTGCTAGAAGACTAGCGGGAGGGCCAGATACGCAGTATTTT
TRBJ2-3,TRBV6-2/TRBV6-3,TRBD2,few,CASSIAGETDTQYF,TGTGCCAGCAGCATAGCGGGAGAGACAGATACGCAGTATTTT
TRBJ2-1,TRBV12-3/TRBV12-4,-,-,CASSLRWAGTNEQFF,TGTGCCAGCAGTTTAAGATGGGCAGGGACCAATGAGCAGTTCTTC
TRBJ2-1,TRBV20-1,TRBD2,few,CSVGASGREDYNEQFF,TGCAGTGTGGGGGCTAGCGGGAGGGAAGACTACAATGAGCAGTTCTTC
TRBJ1-4,TRBV28,-,-,CASSLGYQGPTNEKLFF,TGTGCCAGCAGTTTGGGGTATCAGGGGCCGACTAATGAAAAACTGTTTTTT
TRBJ1-5,TRBV19,-,-,CASSMRGRANQPQHF,TGTGCCAGTAGTATGAGGGGTAGGGCTAATCAGCCCCAGCATTTT
TRBJ1-1,TRBV6-5,-,-,CASSSRDSNTEAFF,TGTGCCAGCAGTTCCCGGGACTCGAACACTGAAGCTTTCTTT
TRBJ2-7,TRBV11-2,TRBD1,-,CASSKKTGQFAEQYF,TGTGCCAGCAGCAAAAAGACGGGACAGTTTGCCGAGCAGTACTTC
TRBJ1-3,TRBV5-5,-,few,CASSREAGNTIYF,TGTGCCAGCAGTCGGGAGGCTGGAAACACCATATATTTT
TRBJ2-6,TRBV27,-,many,CASSSFSGANVLTF,TGTGCCAGCAGCTCGTTCTCTGGGGCCAACGTCCTGACTTTC
TRBJ2-2,TRBV5-1,-,-,CASSPRTDPGTGELFF,TGCGCCAGCAGCCCGAGGACGGATCCGGGCACCGGGGAGCTGTTTTTT
TRBJ2-3,TRBV20-1,-,few,CSAMVDTQYF,TGCAGTGCTATGGTCGATACGCAGTATTTT
TRBJ2-5,TRBV23-1,TRBD1,-,CASSQGRTGGSLETQYF,TGCGCCAGCAGTCAAGGGAGGACAGGGGGAAGTTTGGAGACCCAGTACTTC
TRBJ2-3,TRBV24-1,-,few,CATSLSPSGRPDTQYF,TGTGCCACCAGTCTGTCCCCTTCTGGGCGCCCAGATACGCAGTATTTT
TRBJ2-4,TRBV5-5,-,few,CASSLGQLAKNIQYF,TGTGCCAGCAGCTTGGGTCAGTTAGCCAAAAACATTCAGTACTTC
TRBJ1-3,TRBV28,-,few,CASGQLLTGNTIYF,TGTGCCAGCGGACAACTATTAACTGGAAACACCATATATTTT
TRBJ2-7,TRBV20-1,TRBD2,-,CSARDGGSLIEQYF,TGCAGTGCTAGAGATGGCGGGAGCCTGATCGAGCAGTACTTC
TRBJ2-7,TRBV20-1,-,-,CSARVGGLGEQYF,TGCAGTGCTAGAGTTGGGGGGTTGGGCGAGCAGTACTTC
TRBJ2-3,TRBV7-9,-,many,CASTRTDTQYF,TGTGCCAGCACCCGCACAGATACGCAGTATTTT
TRBJ2-1,TRBV7-9,-,few,CASSLLAVNHEQFF,TGTGCCAGCAGCTTACTGGCGGTCAACCATGAGCAGTTCTTC